What follows describes a single T cell receptor (beta chain). What it recognizes is unknown. The CDR3 is made up of 14 amino acids. V lost 2 bases and J 2 bases, leaving 4 bases between the germline ends. Germline V CDR1 and CDR2: SGHTA, FQGNSA. This specimen comes from a study of T cell responses to AZD1222 COVID-19 vaccine. Findings and limits, study-wide: Spike-specific TCRs gained breadth and depth after people received two AZD1222 doses.

The method was immunoSEQ multiplex PCR; TCRdb's version includes in-frame clones alone and lacks a portion of them. The sample includes 150,000 to 200,000 clones, roughly nine tenths of them seen just once. The TCR comes from an adult in good health. V and J are TRBV7-2 and TRBJ2-6; D call uncertain. The sequences come from peripheral blood, collected on day 0 of AZD1222 vaccination. CDR3 sequence (DNA): TGTGCCAGCAGCTTATCTCCTGGGGCCAACGTCCTGACTTTC. Its protein product is CASSLSPGANVLTF.